The 10 T cell receptor beta chains below all came from one sample that was sequenced in a study of T cell repertoires in cytomegalovirus infection. MiXCR, run by TCRdb on the reads, gives a single entry per CDR3 protein. This sample yields around 270,000 distinct CDR3 sequences, of which roughly 9.1% are seen a single time; roughly 16% belongs to the top ten. Material: PBMCs. The receptor source for this set is a human donor in good health (CMV status not recorded). Some clones in this sample may be carry-over from other donors' samples.

Only one count was recorded for this clonotype. The chain combines TRBV20-1 with TRBJ1-2; the match to TRBD1 covers 8 bases. J was trimmed by 4 bases and V by 3 bases; bases with no gene match: 7. The CDR3 runs 14 residues. The germline CDR1 and CDR2 sequences are DFQATT and SNEGSKA (reference sequence). The CDR3, as DNA: TGCAGTGCTAGCCCGGGACAGGCGATCTATGGCTACACCTTC. It translates to CSASPGQAIYGYTF.

This clonotype has ten or more counts. CDR3 sequence reads: CASKSVGPGELFF. The CDR3 DNA reads as TGTGCCAGCAAATCTGTGGGTCCCGGGGAGCTGTTTTTT. The chain combines TRBV7-2 with TRBJ2-2; D gene ambiguous. Germline V gene data show CDR1 as SGHTA and CDR2 as FQGNSA. Trimming left V 7 bases short and J 6 bases short, with 12 bases between. The length of the CDR3 is 13 residues.

This clonotype was seen repeatedly, ten times or more. The J gene is TRBJ2-3, the V gene TRBV7-2; no reliable D call. CDR3 length equals 11 residues. The V and J ends lost 1 base and 5 bases respectively, with 1 base between them. The germline CDR1 and CDR2 sequences are SGHTA and FQGNSA. The CDR3 sequence: CASSLEDTQYF. The CDR3, as DNA: TGTGCCAGCAGCTTAGAAGATACGCAGTATTTT.

This clonotype was recorded at least ten times. This chain connects TRBV19 to TRBJ2-1; the match to TRBD2 covers 7 bases. The CDR3 has 16 residues. Germline trimming cut 1 base from V and 3 bases from J; bases unmatched to any gene: 6. The V gene's germline CDR1 is LNHDA and CDR2 SQIVND (reference sequence). The CDR3 DNA reads as TGTGCCAGTAGTATAGTGGCTAGCGGCCTCTACAATGAGCAGTTCTTC. Translated, it gives CASSIVASGLYNEQFF.

This clonotype has a handful of counts. The chain has TRBV30 and TRBJ1-1; D gene unclear. The CDR3 is 11 amino acids. The V end was cut by 1 base, the J end by 8 bases, with 8 bases between. Germline values: CDR1 GTSNPN, CDR2 SVGIG (reference sequence). The CDR3 coding sequence is TGTGCCTGGAGTGAGGCGAGGGAAGCTTTCTTT. This encodes CAWSEAREAFF.

This clonotype was observed many times. The CDR3 here is CASSGREGSRYEQYF. CDR3 nucleotide sequence: TGTGCCAGCAGCGGGCGAGAGGGGTCCCGCTACGAGCAGTACTTC. The chain employs TRBV7-9 and TRBJ2-7; D might be TRBD1 or TRBD2, each matching 5 bases. Germline CDR1 reads SEHNR; CDR2 reads FQNEAQ (reference sequence). Trimming pared 5 bases from V and 3 bases from J, leaving 17 bases between. The CDR3 has 15 residues.

This clonotype was picked up many times. The genes are TRBV3-1 and TRBJ2-7, with D perhaps matching TRBD1 (6 bases). Trimming left V 0 bases short and J 12 bases short, with 18 bases between. The CDR3 extends over 14 amino acids. The germline gives CDR1 LGHDT, CDR2 YNNKEL (reference sequence). CDR3 sequence (DNA): TGTGCCAGCAGCCAAGATAAGAGACTAACGGACAGGTACTTC. Amino acids: CASSQDKRLTDRYF.

The table lists this clonotype with many counts. The V and J genes are TRBV20-1 and TRBJ1-5; 7 bases match TRBD1. Looked up from germline, CDR1 is DFQATT and CDR2 is SNEGSKA (reference sequence). V lost 2 bases to trimming and J lost 5 bases; unmatched junction nucleotides: 3. The CDR3 extends over 13 amino acids. The CDR3 coding sequence is TGCAGTGCTAGAAATACAGGGGATCAGCCCCAGCATTTT. Translating gives CSARNTGDQPQHF.

This clonotype has at least ten counts. The chain is built from TRBV7-2 and TRBJ2-2; D might be TRBD1 or TRBD2, each matching 6 bases. The V end lost 6 bases, the J end lost 1 base, and 12 bases lay between the germline ends. This CDR3 contains 15 residues. Germline V gives CDR1 SGHTA, CDR2 FQGNSA. The CDR3 DNA reads as TGTGCCAGCAGGAAACAGGGACTGAACACCGGGGAGCTGTTTTTT. As protein: CASRKQGLNTGELFF.

V usage is TRBV30 and J usage is TRBJ1-1, with D possibly being TRBD1 (6 bases). Looked up from germline, CDR1 is GTSNPN and CDR2 is SVGIG (reference sequence). The CDR3 covers 15 residues. Between the trimmed V and J ends, which lost 4 bases and 4 bases, there was a span of 19 bases. The CDR3 spells CAWTQGFTGPTEAFF. DNA for the CDR3: TGTGCCTGGACGCAAGGATTCACAGGGCCCACTGAAGCTTTCTTT.